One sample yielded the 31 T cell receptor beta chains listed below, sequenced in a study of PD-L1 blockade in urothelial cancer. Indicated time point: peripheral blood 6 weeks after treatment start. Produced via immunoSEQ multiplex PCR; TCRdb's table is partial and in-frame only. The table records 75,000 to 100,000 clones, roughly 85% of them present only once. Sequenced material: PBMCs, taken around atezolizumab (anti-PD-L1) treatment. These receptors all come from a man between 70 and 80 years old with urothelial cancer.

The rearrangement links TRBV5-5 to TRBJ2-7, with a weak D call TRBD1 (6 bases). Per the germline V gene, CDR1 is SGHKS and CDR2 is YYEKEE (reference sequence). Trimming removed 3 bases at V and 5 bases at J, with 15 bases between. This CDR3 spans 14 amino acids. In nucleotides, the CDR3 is TGTGCCAGCAGCTATTTGGGGGCTGGGGACGAGCAGTACTTC. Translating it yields CASSYLGAGDEQYF.

This CDR3 reads CASSYGAFSYNEQFF. For the CDR3, the DNA is TGTGCCAGCAGTTACGGGGCGTTCTCCTACAATGAGCAGTTCTTC. The chain has TRBV6-5 and TRBJ2-1, with D perhaps TRBD1 (5 bases). This CDR3 is 15 amino acids long. The V gene's germline CDR1 is MNHEY and CDR2 SVGAGI. V was shortened by 2 bases and J by 0 bases, with 8 bases between the two germline ends.

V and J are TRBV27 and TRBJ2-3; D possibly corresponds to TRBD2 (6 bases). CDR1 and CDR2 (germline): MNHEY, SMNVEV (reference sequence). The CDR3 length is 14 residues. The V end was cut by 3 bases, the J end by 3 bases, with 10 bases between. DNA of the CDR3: TGTGCCAGCAGTTTGGCTAGCGCTACAGATACGCAGTATTTT. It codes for CASSLASATDTQYF.

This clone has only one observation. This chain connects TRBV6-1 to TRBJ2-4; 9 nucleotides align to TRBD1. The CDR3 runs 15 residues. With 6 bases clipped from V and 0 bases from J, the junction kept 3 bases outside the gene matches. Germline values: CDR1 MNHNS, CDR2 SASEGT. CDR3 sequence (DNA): TGTGCCAGCAGCCAGACAGGGGGAGCCAAAAACATTCAGTACTTC. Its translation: CASSQTGGAKNIQYF.

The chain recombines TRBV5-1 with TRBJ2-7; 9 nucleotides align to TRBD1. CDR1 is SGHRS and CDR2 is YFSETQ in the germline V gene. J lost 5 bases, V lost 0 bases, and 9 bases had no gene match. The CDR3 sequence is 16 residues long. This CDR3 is CASSLAGPGQGHEQYF. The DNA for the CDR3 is TGCGCCAGCAGCTTGGCCGGCCCGGGACAGGGACACGAGCAGTACTTC. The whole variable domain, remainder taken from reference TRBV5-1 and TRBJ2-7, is KAGVTQTPRYLIKTRGQQVTLSCSPISGHRSVSWYQQTPGQGLQFLFEYFSETQRNKGNFPGRFSGRQFSNSRSEMNVSTLELGDSALYLCASSLAGPGQGHEQYFGPGTRLTVT.

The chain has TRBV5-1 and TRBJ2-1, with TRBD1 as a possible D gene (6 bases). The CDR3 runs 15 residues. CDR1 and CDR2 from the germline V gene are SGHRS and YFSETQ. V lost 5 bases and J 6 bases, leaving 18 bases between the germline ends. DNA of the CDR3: TGCGCCAGCAGGTCCGGACAGCCAGGCGGCAATGAGCAGTTCTTC. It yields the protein CASRSGQPGGNEQFF.

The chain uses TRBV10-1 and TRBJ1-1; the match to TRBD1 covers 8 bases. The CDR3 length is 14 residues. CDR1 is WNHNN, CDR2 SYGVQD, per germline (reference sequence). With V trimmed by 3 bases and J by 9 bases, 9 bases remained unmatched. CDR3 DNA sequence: TGCGCCAGCAGTGACCTACGACAGGGGTATAAAGCTTTCTTT. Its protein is CASSDLRQGYKAFF.

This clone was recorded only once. CDR3 sequence: CASSLAVPSYEQYF. CDR3 DNA sequence: TGTGCCAGCAGCTTAGCGGTGCCCTCCTACGAGCAGTACTTC. The chain couples TRBV11-2 to TRBJ2-7; no reliable D call. V was clipped by 1 base and J by 0 bases, with 7 bases between them. Germline-derived CDR1 and CDR2 are SGHAT and FQNNGV. This CDR3 comprises 14 residues.

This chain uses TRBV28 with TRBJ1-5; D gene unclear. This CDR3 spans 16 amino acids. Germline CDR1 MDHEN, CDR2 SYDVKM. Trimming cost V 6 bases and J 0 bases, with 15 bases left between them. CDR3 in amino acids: CASSLGPTGSNQPQHF. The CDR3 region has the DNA TGTGCCAGCAGCCTAGGCCCGACCGGTAGCAATCAGCCCCAGCATTTT. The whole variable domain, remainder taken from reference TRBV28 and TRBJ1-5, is DVKVTQSSRYLVKRTGEKVFLECVQDMDHENMFWYRQDPGLGLRLIYFSYDVKMKEKGDIPEGYSVSREKKERFSLILESASTNQTSMYLCASSLGPTGSNQPQHFGDGTRLSIL.

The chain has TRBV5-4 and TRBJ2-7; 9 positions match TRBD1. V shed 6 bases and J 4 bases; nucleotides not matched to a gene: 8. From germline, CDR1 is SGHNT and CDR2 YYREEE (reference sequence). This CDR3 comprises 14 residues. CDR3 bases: TGTGCCAGCACCGGGGGGACAGGGAGGTACGAGCAGTACTTC. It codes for CASTGGTGRYEQYF. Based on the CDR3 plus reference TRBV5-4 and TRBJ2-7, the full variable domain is ETGVTQSPTHLIKTRGQQVTLRCSSQSGHNTVSWYQQALGQGPQFIFQYYREEENGRGNFPPRFSGLQFPNYSSELNVNALELDDSALYLCASTGGTGRYEQYFGPGTRLTVT.

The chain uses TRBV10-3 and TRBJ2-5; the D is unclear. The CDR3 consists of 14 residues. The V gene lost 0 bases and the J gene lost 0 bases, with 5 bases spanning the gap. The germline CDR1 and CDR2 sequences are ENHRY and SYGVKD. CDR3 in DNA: TGTGCCATCAGTGAGTCCGTGTACCAAGAGACCCAGTACTTC. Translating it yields CAISESVYQETQYF.

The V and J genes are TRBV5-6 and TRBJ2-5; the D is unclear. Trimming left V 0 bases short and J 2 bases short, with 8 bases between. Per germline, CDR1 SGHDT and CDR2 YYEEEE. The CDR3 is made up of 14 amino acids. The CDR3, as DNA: TGTGCCAGCAGCTTGGCTGTCCTGCAAGAGACCCAGTACTTC. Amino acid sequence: CASSLAVLQETQYF. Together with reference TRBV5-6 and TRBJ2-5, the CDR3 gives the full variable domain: DAGVTQSPTHLIKTRGQQVTLRCSPKSGHDTVSWYQQALGQGPQFIFQYYEEEERQRGNFPDRFSGHQFPNYSSELNVNALLLGDSALYLCASSLAVLQETQYFGPGTRLLVL.

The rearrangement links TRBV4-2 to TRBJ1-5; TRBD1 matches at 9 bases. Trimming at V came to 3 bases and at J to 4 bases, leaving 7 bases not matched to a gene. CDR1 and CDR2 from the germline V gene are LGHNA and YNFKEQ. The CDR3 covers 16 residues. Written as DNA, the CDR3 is TGTGCCAGCAGCCACTCCCGGGACAGGGCAAATCAGCCCCAGCATTTT. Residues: CASSHSRDRANQPQHF.

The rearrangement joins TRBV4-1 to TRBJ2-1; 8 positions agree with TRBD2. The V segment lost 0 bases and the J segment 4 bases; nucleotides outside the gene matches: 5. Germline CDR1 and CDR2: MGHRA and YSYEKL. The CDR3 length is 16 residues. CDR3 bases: TGCGCCAGCAGCCAAGATACGGGAGGGGCTTACAATGAGCAGTTCTTC. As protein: CASSQDTGGAYNEQFF.

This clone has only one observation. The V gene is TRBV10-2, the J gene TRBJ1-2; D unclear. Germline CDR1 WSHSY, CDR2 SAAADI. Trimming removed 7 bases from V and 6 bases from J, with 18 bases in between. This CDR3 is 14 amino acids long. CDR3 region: CASTRTAAGDGYTF. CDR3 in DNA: TGCGCCAGCACCCGGACTGCAGCCGGGGATGGCTACACCTTC.

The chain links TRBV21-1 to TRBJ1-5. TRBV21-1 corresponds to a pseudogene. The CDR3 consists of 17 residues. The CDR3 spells CASSKGAENSLNQPQHF. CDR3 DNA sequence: TGTGCCAGCAGCAAAGGAGCGGAGAACAGCCTTAATCAGCCCCAGCATTTT.

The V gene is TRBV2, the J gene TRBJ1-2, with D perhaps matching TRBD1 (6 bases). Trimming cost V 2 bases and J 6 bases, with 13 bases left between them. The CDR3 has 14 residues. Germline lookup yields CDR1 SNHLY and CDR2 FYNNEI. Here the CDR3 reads CASSEYAGVDGYTF. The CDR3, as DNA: TGTGCCAGCAGTGAATATGCAGGGGTTGATGGCTACACCTTC.

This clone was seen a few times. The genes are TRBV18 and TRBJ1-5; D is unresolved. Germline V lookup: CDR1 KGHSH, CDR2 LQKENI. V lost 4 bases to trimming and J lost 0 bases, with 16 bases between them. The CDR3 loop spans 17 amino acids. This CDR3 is CASSLLGASNSNQPQHF. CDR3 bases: TGTGCCAGCTCACTTCTTGGAGCTTCTAATAGCAATCAGCCCCAGCATTTT.

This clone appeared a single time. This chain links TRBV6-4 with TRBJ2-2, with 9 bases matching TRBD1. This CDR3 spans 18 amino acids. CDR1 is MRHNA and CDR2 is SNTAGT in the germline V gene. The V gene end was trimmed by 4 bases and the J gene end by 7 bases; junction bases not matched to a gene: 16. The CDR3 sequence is CASSAIGAGTGRSGELFF. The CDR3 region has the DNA TGTGCCAGCAGTGCCATCGGTGCAGGGACAGGGAGGAGCGGGGAGCTGTTTTTT.

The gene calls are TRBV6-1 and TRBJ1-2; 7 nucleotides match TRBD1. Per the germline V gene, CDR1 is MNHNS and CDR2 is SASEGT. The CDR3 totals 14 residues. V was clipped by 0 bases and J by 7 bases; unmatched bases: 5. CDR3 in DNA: TGTGCCAGCAGTGAAGCAGGGGGCGCGGGTGGCTACACCTTC. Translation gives CASSEAGGAGGYTF.

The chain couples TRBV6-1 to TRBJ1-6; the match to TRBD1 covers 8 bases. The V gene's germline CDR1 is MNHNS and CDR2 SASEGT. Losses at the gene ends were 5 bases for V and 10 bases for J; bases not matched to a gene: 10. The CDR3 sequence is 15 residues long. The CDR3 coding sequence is TGTGCCAGCAGTCTAGGACAGGGAGGGGGATCACCCCTCCACTTT. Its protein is CASSLGQGGGSPLHF.

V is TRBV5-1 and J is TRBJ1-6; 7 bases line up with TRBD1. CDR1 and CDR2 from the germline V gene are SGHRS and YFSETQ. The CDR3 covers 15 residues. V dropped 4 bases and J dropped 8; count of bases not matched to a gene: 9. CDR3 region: CASSQRQGGDSPLHF. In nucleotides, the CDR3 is TGCGCCAGCAGCCAGAGACAGGGTGGGGATTCACCCCTCCACTTT.

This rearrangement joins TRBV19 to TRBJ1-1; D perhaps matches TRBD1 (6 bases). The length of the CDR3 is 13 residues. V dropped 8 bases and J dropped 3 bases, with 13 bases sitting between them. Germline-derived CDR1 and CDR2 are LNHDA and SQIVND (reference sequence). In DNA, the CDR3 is TGTGCCAGTTCCACAGCAGGGGACACTGAAGCTTTCTTT. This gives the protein CASSTAGDTEAFF.

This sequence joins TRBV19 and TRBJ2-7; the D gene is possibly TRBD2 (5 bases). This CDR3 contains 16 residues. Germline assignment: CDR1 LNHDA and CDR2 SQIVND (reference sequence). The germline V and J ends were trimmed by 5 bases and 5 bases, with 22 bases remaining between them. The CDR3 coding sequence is TGTGCCAGTAGTGACTCGGCGGGCGGTCCGAAACACGAGCAGTACTTC. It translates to CASSDSAGGPKHEQYF.

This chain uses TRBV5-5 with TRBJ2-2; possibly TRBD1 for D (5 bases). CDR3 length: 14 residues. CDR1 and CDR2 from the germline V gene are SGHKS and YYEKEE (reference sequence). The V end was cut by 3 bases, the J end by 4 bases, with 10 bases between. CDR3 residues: CASSSGHLTGELFF. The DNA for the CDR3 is TGTGCCAGCAGCTCCGGACACCTCACCGGGGAGCTGTTTTTT.

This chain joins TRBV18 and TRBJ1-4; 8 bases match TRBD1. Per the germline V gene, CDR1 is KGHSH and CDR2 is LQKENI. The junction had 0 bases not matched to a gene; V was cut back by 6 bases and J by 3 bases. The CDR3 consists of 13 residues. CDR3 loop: CASSDRANEKLFF. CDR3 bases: TGTGCCAGCTCGGACAGGGCTAATGAAAAACTGTTTTTT.

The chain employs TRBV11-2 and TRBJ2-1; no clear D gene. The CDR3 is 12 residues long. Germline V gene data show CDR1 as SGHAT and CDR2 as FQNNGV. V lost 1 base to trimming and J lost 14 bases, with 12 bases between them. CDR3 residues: CASSLGGEAKFF. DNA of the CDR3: TGTGCCAGCAGCTTAGGTGGAGAGGCGAAGTTCTTC.

CDR3 coding DNA: TGTGCCACCAGCAGAGATCGGGGGGGAGTGAGCATTCAGTACTTC. Protein sequence: CATSRDRGGVSIQYF. J is TRBJ2-4 and V is TRBV15, with TRBD2 matching 8 bases. CDR1 and CDR2 from the germline V gene are LNHNV and YYDKDF (reference sequence). CDR3 length: 15 residues. Trimming took 0 bases from V and 9 from J; bases not matched to a gene: 7.

The CDR3 DNA reads TGTGCCAGCAGTTTTAGCCTGCTAGCGGAGTTCTACAATGAGCAGTTCTTC. The encoded protein is CASSFSLLAEFYNEQFF. The chain uses TRBV27 and TRBJ2-1; 7 bases are a match to TRBD2. The CDR3 has 17 amino acids. Trimming at V came to 3 bases and at J to 3 bases, leaving 11 bases not matched to a gene. The V gene's germline CDR1 is MNHEY and CDR2 SMNVEV (reference sequence).

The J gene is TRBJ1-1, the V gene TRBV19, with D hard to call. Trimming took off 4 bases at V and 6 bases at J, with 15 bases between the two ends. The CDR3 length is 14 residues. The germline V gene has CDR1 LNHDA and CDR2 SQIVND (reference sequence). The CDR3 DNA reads TGTGCCAGTAGTAATGCTGATCGCGGTGCTGAAGCTTTCTTT. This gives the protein CASSNADRGAEAFF. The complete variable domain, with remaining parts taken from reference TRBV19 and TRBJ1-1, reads DGGITQSPKYLFRKEGQNVTLSCEQNLNHDAMYWYRQDPGQGLRLIYYSQIVNDFQKGDIAEGYSVSREKKESFPLTVTSAQKNPTAFYLCASSNADRGAEAFFGQGTRLTVV.

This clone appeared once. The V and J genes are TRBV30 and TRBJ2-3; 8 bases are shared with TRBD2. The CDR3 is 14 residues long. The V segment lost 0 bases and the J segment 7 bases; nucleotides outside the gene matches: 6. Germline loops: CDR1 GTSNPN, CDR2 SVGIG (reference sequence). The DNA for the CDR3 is TGTGCCTGGAGTGTCACGGGAGGGCCAAATACGCAGTATTTT. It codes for CAWSVTGGPNTQYF.